This T cell receptor (beta chain) stems from a study of cytomegalovirus exposure and HLA in healthy donors. Study results and caveats: Most TCR sequences were rare, but some public TCRs occurred in many donors. TRBV6-2, TRBV6-3 and some other V segments were excluded as indistinguishable. In an earlier analysis, in several hundred donors, most V segments appeared productive either ~90% or ~30% of the time.

PCR employed 60 Vbeta and 13 Jbeta primers. The method was immunoSEQ multiplex PCR; TCRdb's version includes in-frame clones alone and lacks a portion of them. The sample comprises about 270,000 clones, about nine tenths of which are singletons, and roughly 4% rests with the top ten. Germline V gives CDR1 SGHVS, CDR2 FQNEAQ. The V end lost 3 bases, the J end lost 2 bases, and 11 bases lay between the germline ends. CDR3 length: 14 residues. This clone was recorded only once. Its antigen remains unknown. The receptor's source is a man in his forties in good health and CMV-seropositive. V usage is TRBV7-8 and J usage is TRBJ2-7; a weak D match, TRBD2 (6 bases). Sequencing was carried out using PBMCs. The CDR3 here is CASSFAGMPYEQYF. DNA for the CDR3: TGTGCCAGCAGCTTTGCGGGAATGCCCTACGAGCAGTACTTC.